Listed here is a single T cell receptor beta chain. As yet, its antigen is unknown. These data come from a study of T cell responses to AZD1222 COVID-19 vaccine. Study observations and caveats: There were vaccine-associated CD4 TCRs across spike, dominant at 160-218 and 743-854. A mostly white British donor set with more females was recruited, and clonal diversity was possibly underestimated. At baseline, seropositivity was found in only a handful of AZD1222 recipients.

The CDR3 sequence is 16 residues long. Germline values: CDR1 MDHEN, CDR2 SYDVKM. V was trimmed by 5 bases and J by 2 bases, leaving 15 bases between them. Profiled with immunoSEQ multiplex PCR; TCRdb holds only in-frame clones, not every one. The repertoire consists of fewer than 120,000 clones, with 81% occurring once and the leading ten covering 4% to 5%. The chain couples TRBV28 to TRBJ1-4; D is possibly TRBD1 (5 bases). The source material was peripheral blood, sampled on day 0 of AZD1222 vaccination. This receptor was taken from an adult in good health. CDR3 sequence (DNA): TGTGCCAGCAGTCCTACTATGGGGGTGACTAATGAAAAACTGTTTTTT. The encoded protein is CASSPTMGVTNEKLFF.